The 22 T cell receptor beta chains reported below all come from one sample, sequenced in a study of blood T cell repertoires in COVID-19. The data were produced by immunoSEQ multiplex PCR, yet TCRdb's version contains in-frame clones alone and is incomplete. Among roughly 280,000 clones listed, 84% were seen once. Source material: peripheral blood. The receptors come from a man in his 60s with acute or convalescent COVID-19.

This clone was observed a handful of times. The V and J genes are TRBV12-1 and TRBJ2-7; the table assigns TRBD2, which was not confirmed against the DNA. TRBV12-1 is a known pseudogene. The CDR3 is 13 residues long. The CDR3: CASSFPSSYEQYF. The CDR3 bases are TGTGCCAGCAGCTTTCCTAGCTCCTACGAGCAGTACTTC.

The chain has TRBV6-6 and TRBJ2-5; TRBD1 aligns across 8 bases. Germline V gene sequence: CDR1 MNHNY, CDR2 SVGAGI (reference sequence). The CDR3 has 15 residues. The ends lost 6 bases at V and 4 bases at J; junction bases unmatched: 10. The CDR3 DNA follows: TGTGCCAGCAGAGGTTTCCAGGGGGCCCTAGAGACCCAGTACTTC. Protein: CASRGFQGALETQYF.

The chain links TRBV19 to TRBJ1-1; possible D gene TRBD1, 6 bases. V was cut by 8 bases and J by 4 bases, with 11 bases left in between. The germline CDR1 and CDR2 sequences are LNHDA and SQIVND (reference sequence). The CDR3 consists of 12 residues. This CDR3 reads CASSTGPTEAFF. The CDR3, as DNA: TGTGCCAGTTCTACAGGGCCCACTGAAGCTTTCTTT.

The rearrangement uses TRBV29-1 and TRBJ2-5; 9 bases are a match to TRBD2. This CDR3 region has 12 residues. Germline loops: CDR1 SQVTM, CDR2 ANQGSEA. CDR3 nucleotide sequence: TGCCGCGGGGCGGGGGGGGGAGAGACCCAGTACTTC. This codes for CRGAGGGETQYF.

The chain links TRBV3-1 (or the pseudogene TRBV3-2) to TRBJ1-4; tentative D call: TRBD1 (5 bases). V was pared by 1 base and J by 1 base, with 10 bases between. Germline V CDR1 and CDR2: LGHDT, YNNKEL (reference sequence). The CDR3 totals 16 residues. CDR3 amino acids: CASSQAGMGTNEKLFF. CDR3 sequence (DNA): TGTGCCAGCAGCCAAGCAGGGATGGGAACTAATGAAAAACTGTTTTTT.

The chain carries TRBV29-1 and TRBJ1-1; TRBD1 might be the D (5 bases). The germline CDR1 and CDR2 sequences are SQVTM and ANQGSEA. The CDR3 loop spans 14 amino acids. The V gene lost 6 bases and the J gene lost 0 bases, with 14 bases spanning the gap. CDR3 loop: CSVTRQDMNTEAFF. The CDR3 region has the DNA TGCAGCGTCACCCGGCAGGACATGAACACTGAAGCTTTCTTT.

The rearrangement links TRBV7-2 to TRBJ2-1; D not certain. The CDR3 runs 11 residues. In germline, CDR1 is SGHTA, CDR2 FQGNSA. V lost 5 bases to trimming and J lost 8 bases, with 7 bases between them. The CDR3 region is CASSRRDEQFF. CDR3 nucleotides: TGTGCCAGCAGCCGTCGGGATGAGCAGTTCTTC.

This chain joins TRBV5-1 and TRBJ1-1, with a possible D match to TRBD1 (5 bases). The CDR3 loop spans 13 amino acids. V was trimmed by 5 bases and J by 5 bases, leaving 13 bases between them. Germline V lookup: CDR1 SGHRS, CDR2 YFSETQ. CDR3 DNA sequence: TGCGCCAGCAGACGTCAGGGAAGGACTGAAGCTTTCTTT. Translated, it gives CASRRQGRTEAFF.

The chain couples TRBV27 to TRBJ1-6; weak D call: TRBD1 (5 bases). The germline CDR1 and CDR2 sequences are MNHEY and SMNVEV (reference sequence). The CDR3 loop spans 20 amino acids. With 0 bases removed from V and 0 bases from J, the gap between germline ends came to 18 bases. CDR3 region: CASSLSYDRIISSYNSPLHF. As DNA, the CDR3 is TGTGCCAGCAGTTTATCCTACGACAGAATCATTAGCTCCTATAATTCACCCCTCCACTTT.

The rearrangement uses TRBV3-1 (or the pseudogene TRBV3-2) and TRBJ2-5, with 11 bases that match TRBD1. V shed 4 bases and J 4 bases; nucleotides not matched to a gene: 8. The CDR3 is 16 amino acids. Germline V gene lookup returns CDR1 LGHDT and CDR2 YNNKEL (reference sequence). The CDR3 nucleotides are TGTGCCAGCAGCCTACTGGACAGGGGGCTCCGAGAGACCCAGTACTTC. This codes for CASSLLDRGLRETQYF.

This clone was seen a single time. This rearrangement joins TRBV30 to TRBJ1-1; the D gene is possibly TRBD1 (5 bases). This CDR3 comprises 14 residues. CDR1 is GTSNPN and CDR2 is SVGIG in the germline V gene (reference sequence). Trimming left V 4 bases short and J 0 bases short, with 12 bases between. The CDR3 spells CAWTRVPMNTEAFF. In DNA, the CDR3 is TGTGCCTGGACCAGGGTGCCCATGAACACTGAAGCTTTCTTT.

A few counts support this clone. The V gene is TRBV18, the J gene TRBJ1-1; tentatively, D is TRBD1 (6 bases). CDR3 length equals 13 residues. V was trimmed by 8 bases and J by 3 bases, leaving 13 bases between them. Germline values: CDR1 KGHSH, CDR2 LQKENI. CDR3 nucleotide sequence: TGTGCCAGCCGAGGGGGTCCGGACACTGAAGCTTTCTTT. As protein: CASRGGPDTEAFF.

This chain uses TRBV2 with TRBJ2-3, with 10 bases aligning to TRBD2. The CDR3 consists of 13 residues. Germline V CDR1 and CDR2: SNHLY, FYNNEI. V was clipped by 7 bases and J by 6 bases; unmatched bases: 4. The CDR3 region is CASKSSGSDTQYF. The CDR3 coding sequence is TGTGCCAGCAAGTCTAGCGGGAGCGATACGCAGTATTTT.

The V and J genes are TRBV7-2 and TRBJ2-5, with 7 bases identical to TRBD2. The CDR3 runs 13 residues. Trimming at V came to 1 base and at J to 4 bases, leaving 0 bases not matched to a gene. Germline V gives CDR1 SGHTA, CDR2 FQGNSA. The CDR3 reads CASSLGGGETQYF. The CDR3 DNA reads as TGTGCCAGCAGCTTAGGGGGGGGAGAGACCCAGTACTTC.

The chain couples TRBV4-2 to TRBJ2-7, with 9 nucleotides matching TRBD2. CDR1 is LGHNA, CDR2 YNFKEQ, per germline. The V gene end was trimmed by 3 bases and the J gene end by 4 bases; junction bases not matched to a gene: 7. This CDR3 region has 15 residues. The CDR3 protein is CASSQTPGLAYEQYF. As DNA, the CDR3 is TGTGCCAGCAGCCAGACCCCGGGACTAGCTTACGAGCAGTACTTC.

On this clone: Other DNA sequences in the same sample also yield this CDR3. V and J are TRBV15 and TRBJ1-2, with TRBD1 as a possible D gene (5 bases). This CDR3 region has 14 residues. Germline lookup yields CDR1 LNHNV and CDR2 YYDKDF (reference sequence). The V end lost 1 base, the J end lost 1 base, and 7 bases lay between the germline ends. CDR3 protein: CATSRGQGNYGYTF. The CDR3 coding sequence is TGTGCCACCAGCAGAGGCCAGGGTAACTATGGCTACACCTTC.

This chain joins TRBV11-2 and TRBJ2-1, with a possible D match to TRBD2 (6 bases). The germline V and J ends were trimmed by 3 bases and 3 bases, with 9 bases remaining between them. The CDR3 totals 14 residues. Germline lookup yields CDR1 SGHAT and CDR2 FQNNGV. CDR3 loop: CASSFGTGYNEQFF. CDR3 in DNA: TGTGCCAGCAGCTTTGGGACTGGCTACAATGAGCAGTTCTTC.

Remarks on this clone: The sample holds other DNA sequences that translate to the same CDR3. In nucleotides, the CDR3 is TGCGCCAGCAGCTTCGGGGGTGAGCAGTTCTTC. Amino acids: CASSFGGEQFF. The chain couples TRBV5-1 to TRBJ2-1; TRBD2 is a possible D gene (6 bases). V dropped 2 bases and J dropped 9 bases, with 6 bases sitting between them. The CDR3 extends over 11 amino acids. Germline V gene lookup returns CDR1 SGHRS and CDR2 YFSETQ. Using reference TRBV5-1 and TRBJ2-1 for the parts outside the CDR3, the full variable domain is KAGVTQTPRYLIKTRGQQVTLSCSPISGHRSVSWYQQTPGQGLQFLFEYFSETQRNKGNFPGRFSGRQFSNSRSEMNVSTLELGDSALYLCASSFGGEQFFGPGTRLTVL.

The J gene is TRBJ2-7, the V gene TRBV7-3, with 9 bases fitting TRBD2. The J segment lost 7 bases and the V segment lost 4 bases, leaving 5 bases of the junction unmatched. The CDR3 covers 13 residues. Per the germline V gene, CDR1 is SGHTA and CDR2 is FQGTGA. Here the CDR3 reads CASSSGLASEQYF. CDR3 DNA: TGTGCCAGCAGCTCCGGACTAGCGTCTGAGCAGTACTTC.

The rearrangement links TRBV28 to TRBJ1-2, with TRBD1 matching over 7 bases. The J segment lost 4 bases and the V segment lost 7 bases, leaving 6 bases of the junction unmatched. From germline, CDR1 is MDHEN and CDR2 SYDVKM. This CDR3 spans 13 amino acids. CDR3 bases: TGTGCCAGCAATAGACAGGGACCCTATGGCTACACCTTC. It encodes CASNRQGPYGYTF.

This clone has only one observation. V usage is TRBV7-3 and J usage is TRBJ2-3; 7 positions agree with TRBD1. From germline, CDR1 is SGHTA and CDR2 FQGTGA. The V gene end was trimmed by 5 bases and the J gene end by 0 bases; junction bases not matched to a gene: 5. The CDR3 runs to 15 residues. CDR3 amino acids: CASSLRQGSTDTQYF. CDR3 in DNA: TGTGCCAGCAGCCTAAGACAGGGTAGCACAGATACGCAGTATTTT.

The V and J genes are TRBV27 and TRBJ2-7, with TRBD2 matching over 8 bases. Germline V gene sequence: CDR1 MNHEY, CDR2 SMNVEV (reference sequence). The CDR3 has 15 residues. The V and J ends lost 5 bases and 2 bases, in that order; junction bases with no gene match: 8. This CDR3 reads CASSRSSGPAYEQYF. Here the CDR3 DNA reads TGTGCCAGCAGTAGGTCTAGCGGGCCTGCCTACGAGCAGTACTTC.